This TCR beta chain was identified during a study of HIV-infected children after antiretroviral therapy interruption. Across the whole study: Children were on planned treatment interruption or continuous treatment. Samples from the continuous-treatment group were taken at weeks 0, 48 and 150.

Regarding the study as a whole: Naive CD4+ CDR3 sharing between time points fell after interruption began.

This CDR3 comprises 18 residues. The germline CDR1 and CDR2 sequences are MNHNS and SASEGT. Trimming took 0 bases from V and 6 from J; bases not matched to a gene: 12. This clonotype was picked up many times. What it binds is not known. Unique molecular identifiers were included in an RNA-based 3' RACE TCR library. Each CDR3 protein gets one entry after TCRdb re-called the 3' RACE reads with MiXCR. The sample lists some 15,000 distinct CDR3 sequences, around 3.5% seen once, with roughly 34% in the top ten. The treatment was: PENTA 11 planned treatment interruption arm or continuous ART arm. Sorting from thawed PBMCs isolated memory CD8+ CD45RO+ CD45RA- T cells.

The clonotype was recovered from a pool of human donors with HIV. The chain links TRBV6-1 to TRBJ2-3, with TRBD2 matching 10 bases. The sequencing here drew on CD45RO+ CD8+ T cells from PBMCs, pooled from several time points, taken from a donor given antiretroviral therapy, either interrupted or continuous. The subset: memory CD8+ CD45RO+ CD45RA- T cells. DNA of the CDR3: TGTGCCAGCAGTGAAGCACTAGCTAGCGGGGGCTCCCAGGATACGCAGTATTTT. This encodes CASSEALASGGSQDTQYF.